The sequence of this TCR beta chain was determined in a study of blood T cell repertoires in COVID-19. Study background: Sites across the United States, Italy and Spain contributed samples from acute and convalescent COVID-19. Sources were T cells, B-cell-depleted T cells, or PBMCs; the material itself was cDNA or gDNA.

The CDR3 extends over 15 amino acids. The V and J ends lost 1 base and 2 bases respectively, with 12 bases between them. Germline-derived CDR1 and CDR2 are MGHRA and YSYEKL. Per the authors' pipeline: Nucleated cell counts were estimated from reference gene primer amplification. Repertoires were generated with immunoSEQ multiplex PCR, while TCRdb's copy carries only in-frame clones and drops some. The V and J calls and clone size come from that table; D and trimming were worked out from the DNA. In the table there are 150,000 to 200,000 clones, around 85% of which are singletons. This rearrangement joins TRBV4-1 to TRBJ2-7; D perhaps matches TRBD1 (5 bases). This clonotype originated in a woman aged 55-70 years with acute or convalescent COVID-19. The material sequenced was peripheral blood. CDR3 protein: CASSQVVVRAYEQYF. In nucleotides, the CDR3 is TGCGCCAGCAGCCAAGTAGTAGTCAGGGCCTACGAGCAGTACTTC.